This record covers a single T cell receptor (beta chain). The sample comes from a study of T cell responses to AZD1222 COVID-19 vaccine. Profiling relied on immunoSEQ multiplex PCR, and the TCRdb table lists in-frame clones only, not all of them. In the table there are some 80,000 clones, about 86% of which are singletons. The CDR3 has 11 residues. Trimming took off 6 bases at V and 8 bases at J, with 11 bases between the two ends. Germline values: CDR1 SQVTM, CDR2 ANQGSEA. Sequencing used peripheral blood, obtained on day 0 of AZD1222 vaccination. This chain uses TRBV29-1 with TRBJ2-1; D unresolved. This clonotype originated in an adult in good health. CDR3 residues: CSVRRTDEQFF. In nucleotides, the CDR3 is TGCAGCGTCCGAAGGACGGATGAGCAGTTCTTC.